These 18 T cell receptor beta chains were sequenced from one sample in a study of cytomegalovirus exposure and HLA in healthy donors. Profiling relied on immunoSEQ multiplex PCR, and the TCRdb table lists in-frame clones only, not all of them. The profile covers about 360,000 clones, with 86% appearing a single time and around 0.8% taken by the ten largest. Sequencing was performed on PBMCs. Receptors were obtained from a woman under 30 in good health and CMV-seronegative.

The chain is built from TRBV11-2 and TRBJ2-3; 11 bases are a match to TRBD2. After removal of 5 bases from V and 1 base from J, the junction contained 2 bases not matched to a gene. The V gene's germline CDR1 is SGHAT and CDR2 FQNNGV. This CDR3 comprises 15 residues. The CDR3 coding sequence is TGTGCCAGCAGCCCGACTAGCGGGGGCACAGATACGCAGTATTTT. Its translation is CASSPTSGGTDTQYF.

The V and J genes are TRBV14 and TRBJ1-1; the D gene is possibly TRBD1 (6 bases). The germline gives CDR1 SGHDN, CDR2 FVKESK. Trimming shortened V by 5 bases and J by 4 bases, and 14 bases separated the two germline ends. The CDR3 spans 14 residues. CDR3 bases: TGTGCCAGCAGCTATAGGGGGGGGATCACTGAAGCTTTCTTT. Translating it yields CASSYRGGITEAFF.

The chain has TRBV5-1 and TRBJ2-7; 7 bases are a match to TRBD2. The ends lost 4 bases at V and 3 bases at J; junction bases unmatched: 7. Germline V gives CDR1 SGHRS, CDR2 YFSETQ. The CDR3 contains 14 residues. CDR3 bases: TGCGCCAGCAGCGAGGAGCGGGAAATCTACGAGCAGTACTTC. It yields the protein CASSEEREIYEQYF.

The chain recombines TRBV6-5 with TRBJ2-2, with D possibly matching TRBD1 (5 bases). The germline V and J ends were trimmed by 5 bases and 6 bases, with 16 bases remaining between them. The CDR3 consists of 15 residues. Germline V lookup: CDR1 MNHEY, CDR2 SVGAGI. Here the CDR3 reads CASSPDNPRPGELFF. The DNA for the CDR3 is TGTGCCAGCAGTCCGGACAATCCGAGGCCCGGGGAGCTGTTTTTT.

The chain employs TRBV7-7 and TRBJ1-3; 9 bases map to TRBD1. Germline-derived CDR1 and CDR2 are SSHAT and FNYEAQ (reference sequence). J gave up 2 bases and V 5 bases, and 4 bases lay outside the gene matches. The CDR3 consists of 15 residues. The CDR3 DNA reads TGTGCCAGCAGCACAGGGACAGGGCCTGGAAACACCATATATTTT. Its translation is CASSTGTGPGNTIYF.

The J gene is TRBJ1-2, the V gene TRBV12-5, with D tentatively TRBD1 (6 bases). CDR1 is LGHNT and CDR2 is FRNRAP in the germline V gene. CDR3 length: 17 amino acids. V was trimmed by 0 bases and J by 6 bases, leaving 20 bases between them. This CDR3 is CASGLVLDSSPRNGYTF. CDR3 coding DNA: TGTGCTAGTGGTTTGGTTTTGGACAGCTCTCCTAGGAATGGCTACACCTTC.

The J gene is TRBJ2-3, the V gene TRBV5-6; 11 bases fit TRBD1. This CDR3 spans 17 amino acids. Germline V gene lookup returns CDR1 SGHDT and CDR2 YYEEEE. J was trimmed by 3 bases and V by 4 bases; bases with no gene match: 10. As DNA, the CDR3 is TGTGCCAGCAGCCTGGACAGGGGGCCGTCGGGGACAGATACGCAGTATTTT. Amino acids: CASSLDRGPSGTDTQYF.

This clone was counted only a few times. The V gene is TRBV7-2, the J gene TRBJ2-7; TRBD2 might be the D (5 bases). The germline CDR1 and CDR2 sequences are SGHTA and FQGNSA. V was shortened by 8 bases and J by 3 bases, with 8 bases between the two germline ends. The CDR3 extends over 11 amino acids. The CDR3 DNA sequence: TGTGCCAGCTCGGGGAGCTACGAGCAGTACTTC. Amino acids: CASSGSYEQYF.

The chain carries TRBV13 and TRBJ1-1; D perhaps matches TRBD1 (5 bases). The CDR3 spans 13 residues. Germline values: CDR1 PRHDT, CDR2 FYEKMQ (reference sequence). The V end lost 6 bases, the J end lost 6 bases, and 14 bases lay between the germline ends. This CDR3 reads CASSSTGFAEAFF. CDR3 sequence (DNA): TGTGCCAGCAGTTCCACAGGTTTTGCTGAAGCTTTCTTT.

This chain links TRBV11-3 with TRBJ2-2; D might be TRBD1 (6 bases). Trimming took 5 bases from V and 6 from J, leaving 10 bases between them. Per the germline V gene, CDR1 is SGHNT and CDR2 is YENEEA. The CDR3 is 13 residues long. In nucleotides, the CDR3 is TGTGCCAGCAGCATGAGGGGGTCCGGGGAGCTGTTTTTT. Translated, it gives CASSMRGSGELFF.

The CDR3 region has the DNA TGTGCCAGCAGCTCGCGACTAGCGGGAGTGAATGAGCAGTTCTTC. Translating it yields CASSSRLAGVNEQFF. The gene calls are TRBV7-3 and TRBJ2-1, with 12 bases identical to TRBD2. Germline CDR1 and CDR2: SGHTA and FQGTGA. There are 15 residues in the CDR3. V shed 4 bases, J shed 7 bases, and the junction held 5 bases outside the gene matches.

CDR3 nucleotides: TGCGCCCCCTTTTGGCGGGGCCAACTCTACGAGCAGTACTTC. Translation gives CAPFWRGQLYEQYF. The chain recombines TRBV23-1 with TRBJ2-7; D possibly corresponds to TRBD2 (6 bases). TRBV23-1 is identified as an open reading frame with a role that is uncertain. Trimming took off 11 bases at V and 3 bases at J, with 20 bases between the two ends. The CDR3 spans 14 residues.

This clone showed up just a few times. This chain links TRBV30 with TRBJ2-7; D is ambiguous. The V end lost 0 bases, the J end lost 3 bases, and 3 bases lay between the germline ends. CDR3 length: 11 residues. The germline gives CDR1 GTSNPN, CDR2 SVGIG (reference sequence). In nucleotides, the CDR3 is TGTGCCTGGAGTGTACTCTACGAGCAGTACTTC. As protein: CAWSVLYEQYF.

This clone was found a few times. The chain couples TRBV5-4 to TRBJ1-1; 8 nucleotides align to TRBD1. CDR3 length: 12 residues. The junction had 5 bases not matched to a gene; V was cut back by 4 bases and J by 9 bases. Germline lookup yields CDR1 SGHNT and CDR2 YYREEE (reference sequence). Here the CDR3 reads CASSIRQGKAFF. The CDR3 DNA is TGTGCCAGCAGCATACGACAGGGGAAAGCTTTCTTT.

The CDR3 DNA follows: TGTGCCAGCGAGGGACCCGACGGGAGCTCCTACAATGAGCAGTTCTTC. As protein: CASEGPDGSSYNEQFF. This chain uses TRBV9 with TRBJ2-1, with a tentative D call TRBD2 (6 bases). Germline CDR1 and CDR2: SGDLS and YYNGEE. V was pared by 7 bases and J by 0 bases, with 17 bases between. The CDR3 runs 16 residues.

The chain carries TRBV27 and TRBJ2-7; no firm D call. This CDR3 region has 14 residues. Deletions cut 2 bases from V and 3 bases from J, with 11 bases between. CDR1 is MNHEY, CDR2 SMNVEV, per germline (reference sequence). The CDR3: CASSLPGELYEQYF. The CDR3 DNA follows: TGTGCCAGCAGTTTACCCGGAGAACTCTACGAGCAGTACTTC.

The chain combines TRBV2 with TRBJ2-7; D is ambiguous. There are 12 residues in the CDR3. Germline V CDR1 and CDR2: SNHLY, FYNNEI. V lost 9 bases to trimming and J lost 5 bases, with 14 bases between them. DNA for the CDR3: TGTGCCAGTGATTGGGCCACTCACGAGCAGTACTTC. Protein product: CASDWATHEQYF. Variable domain in full (rest from reference TRBV2 and TRBJ2-7): EPEVTQTPSHQVTQMGQEVILRCVPISNHLYFYWYRQILGQKVEFLVSFYNNEISEKSEIFDDQFSVERPDGSNFTLKIRSTKLEDSAMYFCASDWATHEQYFGPGTRLTVT.

DNA for the CDR3: TGTGCCAGCAGTTCTTGGACAGGAGTAGGCTACGAGCAGTACTTC. Translating gives CASSSWTGVGYEQYF. The rearrangement links TRBV27 to TRBJ2-7, with 7 bases fitting TRBD1. Unmatched junction bases numbered 9, after V lost 4 bases and J lost 3 bases. The germline gives CDR1 MNHEY, CDR2 SMNVEV (reference sequence). The CDR3 has 15 residues.